These 17 T cell receptor beta chains share one sample of origin, sequenced in a study of T cells after yellow fever vaccination. One entry per CDR3 protein results from TCRdb running MiXCR on the 5' RACE reads. The table includes 310,000 or so distinct CDR3 sequences, roughly 3.5% detected once. The source was PBMCs, collected on the day of the yellow fever booster vaccination. These receptor sequences come from a man aged 18 to 35 who received the YFV17D yellow fever vaccine.

The chain uses TRBV10-3 and TRBJ2-3, with 7 bases matching TRBD1. CDR1 ENHRY and CDR2 SYGVKD come from the germline V gene. V dropped 10 bases and J dropped 1; count of bases not matched to a gene: 5. This CDR3 comprises 13 residues. The CDR3 spells CATVDRGTDTQYF. The DNA of the CDR3 is TGTGCCACCGTTGACAGGGGCACAGATACGCAGTATTTT.

The genes are TRBV11-2 and TRBJ2-1; 7 positions match TRBD1. V gave up 8 bases and J gave up 10 bases; unmatched junction bases: 11. Germline V CDR1 and CDR2: SGHAT, FQNNGV. The CDR3 runs 13 residues. In DNA form, the CDR3 reads TGTGCCAGCCTCGACGAAGGGGGCAACGAGCAGTTCTTC. Protein: CASLDEGGNEQFF.

This clonotype showed up many times. This chain links TRBV20-1 with TRBJ2-4; a weak D match, TRBD1 (6 bases). Germline lookup yields CDR1 DFQATT and CDR2 SNEGSKA (reference sequence). The CDR3 is 13 amino acids. The germline V and J ends were trimmed by 5 bases and 1 base, with 9 bases remaining between them. The CDR3 DNA reads TGCAGTGCTCCTGACAGGGCCAAAAACATTCAGTACTTC. The encoded protein is CSAPDRAKNIQYF.

This clonotype was found a few times. The chain employs TRBV4-3 and TRBJ1-4, with D perhaps TRBD1 (5 bases). Germline CDR1 is LGHNA and CDR2 is YSLEER. V lost 2 bases, J lost 8 bases, and 18 bases lay in between. This CDR3 comprises 16 residues. The CDR3 region has the DNA TGCGCCAGCAGCCAATTCCCGTCCGGGACGGGGGAAAAACTGTTTTTT. Residues: CASSQFPSGTGEKLFF.

This clonotype was seen at least ten times. V and J are TRBV7-9 and TRBJ2-3; 10 nucleotides align to TRBD2. This CDR3 region has 15 residues. The V gene end was trimmed by 5 bases and the J gene end by 3 bases; junction bases not matched to a gene: 5. Germline loops: CDR1 SEHNR, CDR2 FQNEAQ (reference sequence). In DNA, the CDR3 is TGTGCCAGCAGCCACGGGACTAGCGCAACAGATACGCAGTATTTT. It specifies CASSHGTSATDTQYF.

This clonotype appeared many times. The rearrangement links TRBV12-3 or TRBV12-4 to TRBJ2-4; D gene ambiguous. V was shortened by 3 bases and J by 0 bases, with 6 bases between the two germline ends. CDR3 length: 14 residues. The CDR3 sequence is CASSFLLAKNIQYF. CDR3 bases: TGTGCCAGCAGTTTTCTCCTAGCCAAAAACATTCAGTACTTC.

This clonotype was picked up many times. The rearrangement links TRBV9 to TRBJ2-1; D is unclear. V was cut by 4 bases and J by 0 bases, with 11 bases left in between. Germline V lookup: CDR1 SGDLS, CDR2 YYNGEE. This CDR3 has 15 residues. The CDR3 nucleotides read TGTGCCAGCAGCCTCGGCTGGGCCTCCTACAATGAGCAGTTCTTC. It translates to CASSLGWASYNEQFF.

This clonotype came up a few times. CDR3 bases: TGTGCCAGCAGTTACCTGTTGAGAACCGGGGAGCTGTTTTTT. Protein: CASSYLLRTGELFF. This rearrangement joins TRBV6-2 or TRBV6-3 to TRBJ2-2, with D unresolved. This CDR3 has 14 residues. Germline V gene sequence: CDR1 MNHEY, CDR2 SVGEGT. The V and J ends lost 2 bases and 5 bases respectively, with 9 bases between them.

This clonotype appeared a few times. The rearrangement joins TRBV7-6 to TRBJ1-1; 9 nucleotides match TRBD1. V lost 5 bases and J lost 4; bases outside the gene matches: 14. The V gene's germline CDR1 is SGHVS and CDR2 FNYEAQ. The CDR3 loop spans 17 amino acids. Here the CDR3 DNA reads TGTGCCAGCAGCCCCACCGGGACAGGGATTTGGGGCACTGAAGCTTTCTTT. This gives the protein CASSPTGTGIWGTEAFF.

This clonotype was found many times. The J gene is TRBJ2-3, the V gene TRBV5-5, with 14 bases lining up with TRBD2. CDR3 length: 19 residues. Germline trimming cut 3 bases from V and 4 bases from J; bases unmatched to any gene: 13. Germline-derived CDR1 and CDR2 are SGHKS and YYEKEE (reference sequence). The CDR3 spells CASSWETSGGARTADTQYF. Here the CDR3 DNA reads TGTGCCAGCAGCTGGGAGACTAGCGGGGGGGCCCGGACTGCAGATACGCAGTATTTT. Full variable domain (remainder filled in from reference TRBV5-5 and TRBJ2-3): DAGVTQSPTHLIKTRGQQVTLRCSPISGHKSVSWYQQVLGQGPQFIFQYYEKEERGRGNFPDRFSARQFPNYSSELNVNALLLGDSALYLCASSWETSGGARTADTQYFGPGTRLTVL.

The table lists this clonotype with many counts. The V gene is TRBV20-1, the J gene TRBJ1-1, with D perhaps matching TRBD1 (5 bases). The germline CDR1 and CDR2 sequences are DFQATT and SNEGSKA (reference sequence). This CDR3 spans 14 amino acids. V dropped 2 bases and J dropped 1 base, with 11 bases sitting between them. CDR3 nucleotide sequence: TGCAGTGCTAGAAATTGGGGGGGGAACACTGAAGCTTTCTTT. Its protein product is CSARNWGGNTEAFF.

This clonotype has a count of ten or more. This chain connects TRBV4-1 to TRBJ2-1; no clear D. V dropped 1 base and J dropped 2 bases, with 6 bases sitting between them. The CDR3 spans 14 residues. Germline V lookup: CDR1 MGHRA, CDR2 YSYEKL. CDR3: CASSQVGAYNEQFF. The CDR3 DNA reads TGCGCCAGCAGCCAAGTTGGAGCCTACAATGAGCAGTTCTTC.

This clonotype has ten or more counts. The CDR3 DNA is TGTGCCATCAGTGATAGTTTTACTGGGGCCAACGTCCTGACTTTC. Translated, it gives CAISDSFTGANVLTF. The genes are TRBV10-3 and TRBJ2-6; D is undetermined. Germline V gene lookup returns CDR1 ENHRY and CDR2 SYGVKD. Deletions cut 3 bases from V and 2 bases from J, with 8 bases between. This CDR3 has 15 residues.

This clonotype was counted ten times or more. The rearrangement joins TRBV20-1 to TRBJ2-2; D unclear. V was shortened by 5 bases and J by 6 bases, with 10 bases between the two germline ends. The CDR3 loop spans 12 amino acids. Per germline, CDR1 DFQATT and CDR2 SNEGSKA (reference sequence). Written as DNA, the CDR3 is TGCAGTGCTCCAAGATTCGCCGGGGAGCTGTTTTTT. Its protein is CSAPRFAGELFF.

Many counts were recorded for this clonotype. The chain employs TRBV11-2 and TRBJ2-7, with D perhaps assigned TRBD1 or TRBD2 (7 bases each). The CDR3 has 15 residues. Per germline, CDR1 SGHAT and CDR2 FQNNGV. V was shortened by 3 bases and J by 3 bases, with 15 bases between the two germline ends. The CDR3 reads CASSFGGQGDYEQYF. CDR3 DNA: TGTGCCAGCAGCTTCGGGGGGCAGGGGGACTACGAGCAGTACTTC.

This sequence joins TRBV7-9 and TRBJ2-1; TRBD2 is a possible D gene (6 bases). From germline, CDR1 is SEHNR and CDR2 FQNEAQ (reference sequence). V lost 8 bases and J lost 0, with 11 bases in between. The CDR3 sequence is 14 residues long. CDR3: CASLLGGSYNEQFF. DNA for the CDR3: TGTGCCAGCCTTTTGGGGGGCTCCTACAATGAGCAGTTCTTC. The variable domain in full, with the rest retrieved from reference TRBV7-9 and TRBJ2-1, is DTGVSQNPRHKITKRGQNVTFRCDPISEHNRLYWYRQTLGQGPEFLTYFQNEAQLEKSRLLSDRFSAERPKGSFSTLEIQRTEQGDSAMYLCASLLGGSYNEQFFGPGTRLTVL.

This clonotype was seen many times. V and J are TRBV12-3 or TRBV12-4 and TRBJ1-2, with D unclear. There are 13 residues in the CDR3. V was cut by 6 bases and J by 8 bases, with 16 bases left in between. The CDR3 here is CASSRKMGLGYTF. CDR3 sequence (DNA): TGTGCCAGCAGCCGCAAAATGGGGTTAGGCTACACCTTC.